Here is one T cell receptor beta chain with its context. Its cognate antigen is unknown. Other DNA sequences within the sample encode an identical CDR3. This specimen belongs to a study of identifying expanded T cells in peripheral blood. Findings of the study overall: Over approximately two and four weeks, about 15 and 19 clones changed, versus roughly 1.2 between replicates. Variance in clone template counts between roughly two-week samples significantly increased with total template count across all healthy donors.

This CDR3 is built from 12 residues. Trimming took 1 base from V and 3 from J, leaving 3 bases between them. In germline, CDR1 is SEHNR, CDR2 FQNEAQ (reference sequence). Data came from immunoSEQ multiplex PCR; TCRdb stores just in-frame clones and leaves some out. The top ten hold 18% of the sample, which has about 78,000 clones, 80% to 90% seen once. The sample was blood. V usage is TRBV7-9 and J usage is TRBJ2-5; no clear D. The TCR comes from a person between 18 and 75 years old in good health. Written as DNA, the CDR3 is TGTGCCAGCAGCTTAGTGGAAGAGACCCAGTACTTC. This codes for CASSLVEETQYF.